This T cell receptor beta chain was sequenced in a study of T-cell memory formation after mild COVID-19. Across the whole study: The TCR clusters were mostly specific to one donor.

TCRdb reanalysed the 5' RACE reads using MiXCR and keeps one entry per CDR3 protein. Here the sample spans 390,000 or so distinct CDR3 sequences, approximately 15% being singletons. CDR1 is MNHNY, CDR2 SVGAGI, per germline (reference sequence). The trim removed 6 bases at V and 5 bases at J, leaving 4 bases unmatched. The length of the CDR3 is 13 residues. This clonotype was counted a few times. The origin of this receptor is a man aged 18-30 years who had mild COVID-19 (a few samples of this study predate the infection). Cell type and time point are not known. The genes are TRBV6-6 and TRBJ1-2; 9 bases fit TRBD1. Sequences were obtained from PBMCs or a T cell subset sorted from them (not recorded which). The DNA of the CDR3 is TGTGCCAGCAGCTCCGACAGGGGGTATGGCTACACCTTC. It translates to CASSSDRGYGYTF.